This T cell receptor (beta chain) came from a study of immune cell composition in non-small cell lung cancer. Findings of the study overall: Shared sequences between tumour-reactive and dominant in vivo clones were not proven.

This clone was counted between two and nine times. Its antigen is currently unknown. This CDR3 is 14 amino acids long. V gave up 1 base and J gave up 2 bases, with 10 bases separating them. Germline V gives CDR1 SGDLS, CDR2 YYNGEE. Normal lung was sampled as far from the tumour as possible, at least 3 cm. Only in-frame clones appear in the TCRdb table, and some are missing; sequencing was by immunoSEQ multiplex PCR. The repertoire holds some 3,500 clones, with about 70% as singletons. The clonotype comes from a human donor with non-small cell lung cancer. The sample was non-adjacent lung tissue. The J gene is TRBJ2-7, the V gene TRBV9, with D perhaps matching TRBD1 (5 bases). The CDR3 nucleotides are TGTGCCAGCAGCGTATATCCAGGGCCCTACGAGCAGTACTTC. The encoded protein is CASSVYPGPYEQYF.